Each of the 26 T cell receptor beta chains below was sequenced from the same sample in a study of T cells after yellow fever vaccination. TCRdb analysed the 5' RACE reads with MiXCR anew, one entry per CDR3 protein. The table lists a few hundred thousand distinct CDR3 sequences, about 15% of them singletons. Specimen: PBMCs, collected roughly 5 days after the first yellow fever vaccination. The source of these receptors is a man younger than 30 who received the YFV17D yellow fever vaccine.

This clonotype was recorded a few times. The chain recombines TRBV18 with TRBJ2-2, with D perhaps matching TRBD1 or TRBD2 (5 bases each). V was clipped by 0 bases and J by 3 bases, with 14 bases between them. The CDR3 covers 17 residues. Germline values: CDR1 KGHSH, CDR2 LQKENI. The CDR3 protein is CASSPPLGARHTGELFF. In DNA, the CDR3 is TGTGCCAGCTCACCACCGCTCGGGGCCCGTCACACCGGGGAGCTGTTTTTT. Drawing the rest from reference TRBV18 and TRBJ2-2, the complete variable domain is NAGVMQNPRHLVRRRGQEARLRCSPMKGHSHVYWYRQLPEEGLKFMVYLQKENIIDESGMPKERFSAEFPKEGPSILRIQQVVRGDSAAYFCASSPPLGARHTGELFFGEGSRLTVL.

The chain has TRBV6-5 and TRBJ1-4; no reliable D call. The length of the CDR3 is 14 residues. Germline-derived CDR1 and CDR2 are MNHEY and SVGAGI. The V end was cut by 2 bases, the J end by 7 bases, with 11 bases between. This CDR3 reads CASSYGDWGEKLFF. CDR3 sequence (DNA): TGTGCCAGCAGTTACGGGGATTGGGGTGAAAAACTGTTTTTT.

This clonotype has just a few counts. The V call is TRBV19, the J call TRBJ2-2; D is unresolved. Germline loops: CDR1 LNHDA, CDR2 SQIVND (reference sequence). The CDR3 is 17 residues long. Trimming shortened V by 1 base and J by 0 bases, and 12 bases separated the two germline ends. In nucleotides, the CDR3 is TGTGCCAGTAGTATAGCCCCAGTTGGCGCGAACACCGGGGAGCTGTTTTTT. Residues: CASSIAPVGANTGELFF. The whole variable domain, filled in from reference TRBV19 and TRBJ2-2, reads DGGITQSPKYLFRKEGQNVTLSCEQNLNHDAMYWYRQDPGQGLRLIYYSQIVNDFQKGDIAEGYSVSREKKESFPLTVTSAQKNPTAFYLCASSIAPVGANTGELFFGEGSRLTVL.

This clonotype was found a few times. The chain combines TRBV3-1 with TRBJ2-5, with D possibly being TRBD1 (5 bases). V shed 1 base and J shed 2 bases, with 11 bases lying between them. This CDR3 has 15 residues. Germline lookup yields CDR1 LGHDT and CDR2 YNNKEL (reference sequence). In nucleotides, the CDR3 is TGTGCCAGCAGCCAAGGATCAGGGATTCAAGAGACCCAGTACTTC. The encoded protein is CASSQGSGIQETQYF.

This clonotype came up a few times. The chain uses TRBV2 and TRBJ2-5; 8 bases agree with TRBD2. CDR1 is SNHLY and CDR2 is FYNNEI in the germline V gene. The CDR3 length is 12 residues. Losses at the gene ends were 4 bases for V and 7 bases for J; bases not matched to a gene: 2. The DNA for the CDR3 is TGTGCCAGCAGTGGGGGACTAGGGACCCAGTACTTC. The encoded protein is CASSGGLGTQYF.

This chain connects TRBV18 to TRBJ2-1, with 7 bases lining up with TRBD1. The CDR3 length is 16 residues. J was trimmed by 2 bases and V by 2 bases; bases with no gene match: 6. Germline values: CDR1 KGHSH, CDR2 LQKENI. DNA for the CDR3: TGTGCCAGCTCACCAACGACAGGGAAAACCTACAATGAGCAGTTCTTC. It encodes CASSPTTGKTYNEQFF.

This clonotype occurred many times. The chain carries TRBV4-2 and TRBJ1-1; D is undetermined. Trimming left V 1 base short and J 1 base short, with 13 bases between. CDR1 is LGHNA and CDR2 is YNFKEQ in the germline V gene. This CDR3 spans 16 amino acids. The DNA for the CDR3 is TGTGCCAGCAGCCAAGTCGGAGGCGAAACGAACACTGAAGCTTTCTTT. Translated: CASSQVGGETNTEAFF.

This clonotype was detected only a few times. The CDR3 bases are TGTGCCAGCAGTCGGACAGGGGCTGGCTACGAGCAGTACGTC. This sequence encodes CASSRTGAGYEQYV. The chain couples TRBV28 to TRBJ2-7; TRBD1 agrees at 9 bases. CDR3 length equals 14 residues. Germline loops: CDR1 MDHEN, CDR2 SYDVKM. Germline trimming cut 5 bases from V and 3 bases from J; bases unmatched to any gene: 5.

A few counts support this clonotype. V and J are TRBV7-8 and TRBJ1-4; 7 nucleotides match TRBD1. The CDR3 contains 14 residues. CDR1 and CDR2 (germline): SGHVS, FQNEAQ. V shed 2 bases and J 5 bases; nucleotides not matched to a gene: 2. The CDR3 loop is CASSLMGQNEKLFF. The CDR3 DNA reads TGTGCCAGCAGCTTAATGGGACAGAATGAAAAACTGTTTTTT.

CDR3 in amino acids: CASSADTYEQYV. In DNA, the CDR3 is TGTGCCAGCAGCGCTGATACCTACGAGCAGTACGTC. The chain carries TRBV7-9 and TRBJ2-7; D unclear. The CDR3 has 12 amino acids. The V and J ends lost 5 bases and 2 bases respectively, with 7 bases between them. In germline, CDR1 is SEHNR, CDR2 FQNEAQ (reference sequence).

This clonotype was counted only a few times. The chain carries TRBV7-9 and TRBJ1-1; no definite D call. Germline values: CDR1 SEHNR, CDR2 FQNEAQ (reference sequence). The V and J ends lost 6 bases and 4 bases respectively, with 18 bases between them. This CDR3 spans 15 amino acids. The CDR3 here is CASSQISLGSTEAFF. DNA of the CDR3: TGTGCCAGCAGTCAAATTTCGCTGGGGAGCACTGAAGCTTTCTTT.

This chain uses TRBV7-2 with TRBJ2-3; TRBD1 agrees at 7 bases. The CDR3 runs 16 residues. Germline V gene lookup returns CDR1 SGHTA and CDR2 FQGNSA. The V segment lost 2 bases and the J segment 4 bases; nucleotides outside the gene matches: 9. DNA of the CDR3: TGTGCCAGCAGCTTATCTTCACAGGGGCTAGCAGATACGCAGTATTTT. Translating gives CASSLSSQGLADTQYF.

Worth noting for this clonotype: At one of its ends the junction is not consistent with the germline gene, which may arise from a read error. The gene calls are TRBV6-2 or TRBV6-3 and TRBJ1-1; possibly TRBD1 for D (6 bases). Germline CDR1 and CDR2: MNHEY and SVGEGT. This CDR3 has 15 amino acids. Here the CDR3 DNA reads TGTGCCCGCAGCCCGCACAGGGTAATGAACACTGAAGCTTTCTTT. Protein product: CARSPHRVMNTEAFF.

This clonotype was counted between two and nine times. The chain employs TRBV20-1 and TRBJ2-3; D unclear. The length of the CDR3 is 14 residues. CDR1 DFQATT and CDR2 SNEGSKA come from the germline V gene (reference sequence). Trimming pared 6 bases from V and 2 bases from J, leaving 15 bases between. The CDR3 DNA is TGCAGTGCCCGCAGTTGGGGTCCCACAGATACGCAGTATTTT. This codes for CSARSWGPTDTQYF.

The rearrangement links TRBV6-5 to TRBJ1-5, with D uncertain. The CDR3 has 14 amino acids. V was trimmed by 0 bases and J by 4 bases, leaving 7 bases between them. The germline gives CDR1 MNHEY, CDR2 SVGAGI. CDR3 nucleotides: TGTGCCAGCAGTTACTCGGGCAGAAATCAGCCCCAGCATTTT. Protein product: CASSYSGRNQPQHF.

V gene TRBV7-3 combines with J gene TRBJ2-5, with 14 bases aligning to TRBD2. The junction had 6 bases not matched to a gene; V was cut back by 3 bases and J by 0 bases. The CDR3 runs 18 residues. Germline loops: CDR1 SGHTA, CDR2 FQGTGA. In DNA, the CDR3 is TGTGCCAGCAGCTTCGGTGGACTAGCGGGGGGTTACCAAGAGACCCAGTACTTC. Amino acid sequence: CASSFGGLAGGYQETQYF.

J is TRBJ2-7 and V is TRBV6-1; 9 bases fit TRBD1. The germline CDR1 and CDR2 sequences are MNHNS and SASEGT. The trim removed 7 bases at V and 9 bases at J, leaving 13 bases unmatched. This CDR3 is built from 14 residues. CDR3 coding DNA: TGTGCCAGCAAACAGGGGACAGGGTGGCTTGGGCAGTACTTC. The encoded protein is CASKQGTGWLGQYF.

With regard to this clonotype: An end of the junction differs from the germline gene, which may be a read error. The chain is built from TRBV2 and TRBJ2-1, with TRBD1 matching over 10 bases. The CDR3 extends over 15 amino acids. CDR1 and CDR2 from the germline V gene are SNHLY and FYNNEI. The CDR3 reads CASSQDRGTYYEQFF. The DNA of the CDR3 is TGTGCCAGCAGTCAGGACAGGGGGACCTACTATGAGCAGTTCTTC.

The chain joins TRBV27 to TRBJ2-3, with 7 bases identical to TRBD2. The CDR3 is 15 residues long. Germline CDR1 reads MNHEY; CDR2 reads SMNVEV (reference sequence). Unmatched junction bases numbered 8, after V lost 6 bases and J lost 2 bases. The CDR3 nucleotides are TGTGCCAGCAGGGGAATGGGACTATACACAGATACGCAGTATTTT. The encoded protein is CASRGMGLYTDTQYF.

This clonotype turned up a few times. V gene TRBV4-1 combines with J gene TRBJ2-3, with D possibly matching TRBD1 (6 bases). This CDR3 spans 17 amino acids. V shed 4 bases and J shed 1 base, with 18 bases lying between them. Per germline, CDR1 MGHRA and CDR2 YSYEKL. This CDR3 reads CASSRTLGGIRTDTQYF. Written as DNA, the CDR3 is TGCGCCAGCAGCCGGACTTTAGGGGGAATTCGCACAGATACGCAGTATTTT.

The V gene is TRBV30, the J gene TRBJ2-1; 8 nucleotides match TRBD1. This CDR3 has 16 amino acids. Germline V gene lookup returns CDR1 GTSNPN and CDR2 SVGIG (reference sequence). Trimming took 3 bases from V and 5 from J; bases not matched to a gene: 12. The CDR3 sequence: CAWRGDQGAAHNEQFF. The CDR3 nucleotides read TGTGCCTGGAGAGGGGATCAGGGGGCGGCACACAATGAGCAGTTCTTC.

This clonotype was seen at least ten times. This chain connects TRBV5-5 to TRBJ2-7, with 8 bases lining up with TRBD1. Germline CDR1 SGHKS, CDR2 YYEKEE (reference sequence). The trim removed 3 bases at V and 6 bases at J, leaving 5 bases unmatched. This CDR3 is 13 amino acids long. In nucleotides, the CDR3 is TGTGCCAGCAGCTGGGGACAGGCTTCCGAGCAGTACGTC. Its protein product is CASSWGQASEQYV.

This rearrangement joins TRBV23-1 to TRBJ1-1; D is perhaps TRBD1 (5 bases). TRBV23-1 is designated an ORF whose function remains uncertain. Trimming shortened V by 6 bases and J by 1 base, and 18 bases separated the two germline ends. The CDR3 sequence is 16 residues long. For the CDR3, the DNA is TGCGCCAGCAGCCCTCCTCCCCAGGGAGCGAACACTGAAGCTTTCTTT. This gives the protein CASSPPPQGANTEAFF.

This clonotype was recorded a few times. The CDR3 DNA reads TGCGCCAGCAGCCAAGCCCATCTCCAAGAGACCCAGTACTTC. This sequence encodes CASSQAHLQETQYF. The chain has TRBV4-3 and TRBJ2-5; D is uncertain. Germline V gene lookup returns CDR1 LGHNA and CDR2 YSLEER. The CDR3 runs 14 residues. V was trimmed by 1 base and J by 1 base, leaving 7 bases between them.

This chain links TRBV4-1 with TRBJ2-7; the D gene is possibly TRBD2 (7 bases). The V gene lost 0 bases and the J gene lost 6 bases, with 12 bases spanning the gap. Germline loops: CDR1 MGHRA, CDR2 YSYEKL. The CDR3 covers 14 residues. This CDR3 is CASSQEGGGREQYF. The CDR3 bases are TGCGCCAGCAGCCAAGAGGGGGGGGGGCGCGAGCAGTACTTC.

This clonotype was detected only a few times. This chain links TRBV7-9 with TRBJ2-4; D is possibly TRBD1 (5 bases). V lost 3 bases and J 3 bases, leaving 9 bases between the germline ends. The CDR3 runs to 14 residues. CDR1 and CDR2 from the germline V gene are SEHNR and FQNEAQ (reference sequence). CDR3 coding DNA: TGTGCCAGCAGCTTGACAGCCGGCAAAAACATTCAGTACTTC. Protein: CASSLTAGKNIQYF.